The 20 T cell receptor beta chains below all came from one sample that was sequenced in a study of cytomegalovirus exposure and HLA in healthy donors. The primer mix had 60 Vbeta and 13 Jbeta primers. Sequencing was performed with immunoSEQ multiplex PCR; in TCRdb, only in-frame clones are kept and a portion is missing. The data hold 150,000 to 200,000 clones, with over 70% observed a single time. The sequenced sample was PBMCs. The source of these receptors is a woman aged 25 to 39 in good health and CMV-seronegative.

This clone was recorded a few times. The J gene is TRBJ2-7, the V gene TRBV2; D is possibly TRBD1 (6 bases). V was trimmed by 11 bases and J by 2 bases, leaving 16 bases between them. CDR1 SNHLY and CDR2 FYNNEI come from the germline V gene. The CDR3 covers 13 residues. Here the CDR3 reads CAGGRDRTYEQYF. The DNA for the CDR3 is TGTGCCGGGGGAAGAGACAGGACCTACGAGCAGTACTTC.

The chain uses TRBV15 and TRBJ2-2; D gene ambiguous. This CDR3 comprises 14 residues. CDR1 is LNHNV and CDR2 is YYDKDF in the germline V gene (reference sequence). Trimming removed 0 bases from V and 6 bases from J, with 8 bases in between. CDR3 amino acids: CATSRDVVAGELFF. DNA of the CDR3: TGTGCCACCAGCAGAGATGTAGTTGCCGGGGAGCTGTTTTTT.

V is TRBV21-1 and J is TRBJ1-2; TRBD1 is taken as the D call from the table, unchecked against the DNA. TRBV21-1 is labeled a pseudogene. The CDR3 sequence is 15 residues long. The CDR3 spells CASSKGQGFFYGYTF. CDR3 nucleotide sequence: TGTGCCAGCAGCAAAGGACAGGGTTTCTTCTATGGCTACACCTTC.

This clone was observed a few times. Sequence at one end of the junction differs from germline and may be a read error. The rearrangement links TRBV23-1 to TRBJ2-6; the D gene is possibly TRBD1 (6 bases). TRBV23-1 is given ORF status, its function remaining uncertain. The CDR3 covers 18 residues. CDR3 amino acids: CASSPGGQQSSGANGLTF. Written as DNA, the CDR3 is TGCGCCAGCAGTCCCGGTGGACAGCAAAGCTCTGGGGCCAACGGCCTGACTTTC.

The chain couples TRBV11-2 to TRBJ2-1; D unclear. There are 13 residues in the CDR3. Germline V gene sequence: CDR1 SGHAT, CDR2 FQNNGV. V lost 3 bases and J 5 bases, leaving 8 bases between the germline ends. CDR3 DNA sequence: TGTGCCAGCAGCTTCTCCCCAGACAATGAGCAGTTCTTC. Translated: CASSFSPDNEQFF.

This clone was counted between two and nine times. In DNA form, the CDR3 reads TGTGCCATCAGTGAGCTGACAGGTGCCACTGAAGCTTTCTTT. Its protein is CAISELTGATEAFF. The rearrangement joins TRBV10-3 to TRBJ1-1; a possible D gene is TRBD1 (6 bases). CDR1 ENHRY and CDR2 SYGVKD come from the germline V gene. Trimming shortened V by 2 bases and J by 4 bases, and 11 bases separated the two germline ends. The CDR3 consists of 14 residues.

The chain links TRBV19 to TRBJ2-3; 9 bases line up with TRBD1. CDR1 is LNHDA and CDR2 is SQIVND in the germline V gene (reference sequence). The ends lost 4 bases at V and 5 bases at J; junction bases unmatched: 4. The CDR3 sequence is 14 residues long. The CDR3 sequence is CASSSGTGLDTQYF. The CDR3 DNA is TGTGCCAGTAGTAGTGGGACAGGGTTAGATACGCAGTATTTT. The full variable domain, with the rest looked up from reference TRBV19 and TRBJ2-3, is DGGITQSPKYLFRKEGQNVTLSCEQNLNHDAMYWYRQDPGQGLRLIYYSQIVNDFQKGDIAEGYSVSREKKESFPLTVTSAQKNPTAFYLCASSSGTGLDTQYFGPGTRLTVL.

The chain is built from TRBV6-1 and TRBJ2-1, with 13 bases identical to TRBD2. Germline assignment: CDR1 MNHNS and CDR2 SASEGT. With V trimmed by 4 bases and J by 8 bases, 14 bases remained unmatched. The CDR3 has 18 residues. The CDR3 DNA is TGTGCCAGCAGTGGAGGGACTAGCGGGAATCTTCGGAGGGATGAGCAGTTCTTC. This encodes CASSGGTSGNLRRDEQFF.

V gene TRBV9 combines with J gene TRBJ2-1; TRBD2 matches 8 bases. The germline CDR1 and CDR2 sequences are SGDLS and YYNGEE. V was pared by 2 bases and J by 5 bases, with 9 bases of the junction left unmatched. There are 16 residues in the CDR3. The CDR3 is CASSVASRGVHNEQFF. The CDR3 coding sequence is TGTGCCAGCAGCGTCGCATCGCGGGGGGTCCACAATGAGCAGTTCTTC.

The genes are TRBV11-3 and TRBJ1-6; D gene ambiguous. The CDR3 sequence is 17 residues long. V gave up 7 bases and J gave up 0 bases, with 16 bases separating them. Germline CDR1 SGHNT, CDR2 YENEEA. The CDR3 sequence: CASMRVEVSSYNSPLHF. The CDR3 DNA sequence: TGTGCCAGCATGCGTGTGGAGGTTAGCTCCTATAATTCACCCCTCCACTTT.

The chain uses TRBV2 and TRBJ1-6, with 8 bases matching TRBD1. Germline V gene sequence: CDR1 SNHLY, CDR2 FYNNEI. CDR3 length equals 16 residues. J was trimmed by 10 bases and V by 0 bases; bases with no gene match: 8. In DNA, the CDR3 is TGTGCCAGCAGTGAAGCAAAGGCAGGGGGCCGATCACCCCTCCACTTT. Its protein product is CASSEAKAGGRSPLHF.

Notes on this clone: The sample holds other DNA sequences that translate to the same CDR3. In nucleotides, the CDR3 is TGTGCCAGCAGTGAAGCGCTCAGTCAGCCCCAGCATTTT. This gives the protein CASSEALSQPQHF. The V call is TRBV6-1, the J call TRBJ1-5; no reliable D call. Per germline, CDR1 MNHNS and CDR2 SASEGT. CDR3 size: 13 residues. The germline V and J ends were trimmed by 0 bases and 6 bases, with 6 bases remaining between them.

The genes are TRBV19 and TRBJ2-7; tentatively, D is TRBD2 (7 bases). Germline loops: CDR1 LNHDA, CDR2 SQIVND (reference sequence). Between the trimmed V and J ends, which lost 5 bases and 7 bases, there was a span of 21 bases. There are 15 residues in the CDR3. CDR3 region: CASSPWEGVPTEQYF. The CDR3 DNA follows: TGTGCCAGTAGTCCCTGGGAGGGGGTACCTACGGAGCAGTACTTC.

The chain recombines TRBV18 with TRBJ2-3, with 7 nucleotides matching TRBD1. CDR1 and CDR2 (germline): KGHSH, LQKENI. CDR3 length: 15 amino acids. After removal of 3 bases from V and 3 bases from J, the junction contained 6 bases not matched to a gene. The CDR3 loop reads CASSPGDSATDTQYF. The CDR3 bases are TGTGCCAGCTCACCGGGGGACAGCGCTACAGATACGCAGTATTTT.

This clone was recorded a few times. The rearrangement uses TRBV6-5 and TRBJ2-7; D is perhaps TRBD1 (5 bases). The CDR3 covers 15 residues. The ends were cut back, 2 bases at V and 2 bases at J, with 13 bases in the middle. Germline CDR1 is MNHEY and CDR2 is SVGAGI. The CDR3 region is CASSYGRAPTYEQYF. The CDR3 DNA reads TGTGCCAGCAGTTACGGCAGGGCACCTACCTACGAGCAGTACTTC.

This chain joins TRBV7-9 and TRBJ1-2, with D unresolved. Trimming left V 4 bases short and J 4 bases short, with 13 bases between. CDR3 size: 14 residues. Looked up from germline, CDR1 is SEHNR and CDR2 is FQNEAQ (reference sequence). CDR3 sequence reads: CASSSEQSLYGYTF. CDR3 sequence (DNA): TGTGCCAGCAGCTCTGAACAGAGCCTCTATGGCTACACCTTC.

Regarding this clone: A junction boundary mismatches the germline segment, possibly from a read error. The rearrangement joins TRBV7-9 to TRBJ2-1; 11 positions agree with TRBD2. The germline gives CDR1 SEHNR, CDR2 FQNEAQ (reference sequence). This CDR3 spans 18 amino acids. The DNA for the CDR3 is TGTTCCAGCAGCTTATCGGGGACTAGCGGCCGTTCCTACAATGAGCAGTTCTTC. It translates to CSSSLSGTSGRSYNEQFF. The full variable domain, completed using reference TRBV7-9 and TRBJ2-1, is DTGVSQNPRHKITKRGQNVTFRCDPISEHNRLYWYRQTLGQGPEFLTYFQNEAQLEKSRLLSDRFSAERPKGSFSTLEIQRTEQGDSAMYLCSSSLSGTSGRSYNEQFFGPGTRLTVL.

This rearrangement joins TRBV10-3 to TRBJ2-3, with TRBD1 matching 7 bases. The CDR3 has 14 amino acids. V was pared by 8 bases and J by 10 bases, with 15 bases of the junction left unmatched. The germline gives CDR1 ENHRY, CDR2 SYGVKD. As DNA, the CDR3 is TGTGCCATCCGGGACAGCACCACCCAGGGTCCGCAGTATTTT. This gives the protein CAIRDSTTQGPQYF.

This clone appeared a few times. The V and J genes are TRBV10-3 and TRBJ2-7, with TRBD2 as a possible D gene (6 bases). The CDR3 loop spans 15 amino acids. Germline CDR1 reads ENHRY; CDR2 reads SYGVKD. The V and J ends lost 7 bases and 4 bases respectively, with 20 bases between them. CDR3 in amino acids: CAITEEGPSHYEQYF. For the CDR3, the DNA is TGTGCCATCACCGAGGAGGGACCGTCACATTACGAGCAGTACTTC.

This clone is a singleton in its sample. The chain employs TRBV19 and TRBJ1-2; maybe TRBD1 (6 bases). This CDR3 is built from 13 residues. Germline-derived CDR1 and CDR2 are LNHDA and SQIVND (reference sequence). The ends were cut back, 6 bases at V and 0 bases at J, with 8 bases in the middle. The CDR3 spells CASRGHSNYGYTF. CDR3 nucleotide sequence: TGTGCCAGTAGGGGACATTCTAACTATGGCTACACCTTC.